The 23 T cell receptor beta chains below come from one sample, sequenced in a study of T cell responses to AZD1222 COVID-19 vaccine. TCRdb's copy holds only in-frame clones and misses some; the assay was immunoSEQ multiplex PCR. Of around 130,000 clones in the sample, around 94% were seen once. The starting material was peripheral blood, obtained on day 0 of AZD1222 vaccination. The receptors stem from an adult in good health.

The V and J genes are TRBV18 and TRBJ2-1; 7 positions match TRBD1. With V trimmed by 3 bases and J by 3 bases, 5 bases remained unmatched. The CDR3 is made up of 15 amino acids. From germline, CDR1 is KGHSH and CDR2 LQKENI. The CDR3 DNA is TGTGCCAGCTCACCGGGACAGAGCCGCTACAATGAGCAGTTCTTC. It codes for CASSPGQSRYNEQFF.

This chain connects TRBV6-5 to TRBJ1-1; the match to TRBD1 covers 8 bases. The CDR3 has 15 amino acids. The junction had 5 bases not matched to a gene; V was cut back by 2 bases and J by 3 bases. Germline CDR1 MNHEY, CDR2 SVGAGI. CDR3 loop: CASSYAGGADTEAFF. The CDR3 coding sequence is TGTGCCAGCAGTTACGCAGGGGGCGCGGACACTGAAGCTTTCTTT.

The chain couples TRBV7-2 to TRBJ1-5; no clear D gene. The germline V and J ends were trimmed by 2 bases and 4 bases, with 9 bases remaining between them. This CDR3 has 14 residues. Germline loops: CDR1 SGHTA, CDR2 FQGNSA. CDR3 DNA sequence: TGTGCCAGCAGCTTAATAGGCAATAATCAGCCCCAGCATTTT. Its protein product is CASSLIGNNQPQHF. Full variable domain (rest looked up from reference TRBV7-2 and TRBJ1-5): GAGVSQSPSNKVTEKGKDVELRCDPISGHTALYWYRQSLGQGLEFLIYFQGNSAPDKSGLPSDRFSAERTGGSVSTLTIQRTQQEDSAVYLCASSLIGNNQPQHFGDGTRLSIL.

This sequence joins TRBV5-8 and TRBJ1-1; D gene unclear. The V end lost 4 bases, the J end lost 3 bases, and 10 bases lay between the germline ends. CDR1 and CDR2 from the germline V gene are SGHTS and YDEGEE. CDR3 size: 13 residues. CDR3 sequence (DNA): TGTGCCAGCAGCCCACGGTGGGACACTGAAGCTTTCTTT. Protein product: CASSPRWDTEAFF.

This sequence joins TRBV9 and TRBJ2-1; 8 positions match TRBD2. V shed 0 bases and J 8 bases; nucleotides not matched to a gene: 7. CDR1 is SGDLS, CDR2 YYNGEE, per germline. The CDR3 consists of 15 residues. The CDR3 spells CASSVEGTSIYEQFF. The CDR3 DNA sequence: TGTGCCAGCAGCGTAGAAGGGACTAGTATCTATGAGCAGTTCTTC.

V and J are TRBV6-1 and TRBJ2-1, with 15 bases fitting TRBD2. V lost 1 base to trimming and J lost 12 bases; unmatched junction nucleotides: 10. Germline V gives CDR1 MNHNS, CDR2 SASEGT. The length of the CDR3 is 17 residues. CDR3 bases: TGTGCCAGCAGTGAAGGAGGGACTAGCGGGAGGCCCCTGTGGCAGTTCTTC. Its protein is CASSEGGTSGRPLWQFF.

This clone was seen once. This CDR3 reads CASIRGQGSIEYGYTF. The CDR3 DNA reads as TGCGCCAGCATTCGGGGACAGGGCTCCATTGAGTATGGCTACACCTTC. This chain links TRBV23-1 with TRBJ1-2, with 9 bases identical to TRBD1. TRBV23-1 is identified as an open reading frame with a role that is uncertain. The CDR3 has 16 residues. Germline trimming cut 7 bases from V and 5 bases from J; bases unmatched to any gene: 14.

The gene calls are TRBV5-5 and TRBJ1-2; D is undetermined. The CDR3 is made up of 12 amino acids. V dropped 4 bases and J dropped 7 bases, with 11 bases sitting between them. CDR1 and CDR2 from the germline V gene are SGHKS and YYEKEE (reference sequence). The CDR3 nucleotides are TGTGCCAGCAGCCGACCCGGAGGTGGCTACACCTTC. Translating gives CASSRPGGGYTF.

The V gene is TRBV30, the J gene TRBJ2-4; a possible D gene is TRBD2 (6 bases). This CDR3 has 16 amino acids. Germline CDR1 reads GTSNPN; CDR2 reads SVGIG (reference sequence). V shed 2 bases and J shed 0 bases, with 14 bases lying between them. The CDR3 DNA reads as TGTGCCTGGAGTCCGCACGGGGGACTAGCCAAAAACATTCAGTACTTC. Translated, it gives CAWSPHGGLAKNIQYF.

This clone appeared a single time. The J gene is TRBJ2-1, the V gene TRBV4-2, with D possibly matching TRBD2 (6 bases). This CDR3 has 15 residues. Germline V gene lookup returns CDR1 LGHNA and CDR2 YNFKEQ. The V gene lost 3 bases and the J gene lost 6 bases, with 15 bases spanning the gap. CDR3 nucleotides: TGTGCCAGCAGCCATCTGGGAGGTTTGGTCAATGAGCAGTTCTTC. It yields the protein CASSHLGGLVNEQFF.

The sample holds a few counts of this clone. The chain uses TRBV19 and TRBJ1-6, with unresolved D. This CDR3 contains 13 residues. V lost 1 base and J lost 13, with 11 bases in between. Germline CDR1 LNHDA, CDR2 SQIVND (reference sequence). The CDR3 coding sequence is TGTGCCAGTAGTATAGGCCACCTATCGCCCCTCCACTTT. Translation gives CASSIGHLSPLHF.

The CDR3 region is CASSQDPTSIEQFF. The DNA for the CDR3 is TGTGCCAGCAGCCAAGATCCGACTTCAATAGAGCAGTTCTTC. The chain combines TRBV4-2 with TRBJ2-1; D uncertain. The CDR3 is made up of 14 amino acids. Germline V lookup: CDR1 LGHNA, CDR2 YNFKEQ. V lost 0 bases to trimming and J lost 10 bases, with 13 bases between them.

This sequence joins TRBV10-1 and TRBJ1-1; TRBD1 matches at 7 bases. Germline CDR1 is WNHNN and CDR2 is SYGVQD (reference sequence). The V and J ends lost 8 bases and 6 bases, in that order; junction bases with no gene match: 6. CDR3 size: 12 residues. The DNA for the CDR3 is TGCGCCAGCTCCAGACAGGGCGCTGAAGCTTTCTTT. It codes for CASSRQGAEAFF.

The rearrangement joins TRBV20-1 to TRBJ1-2; D unresolved. In germline, CDR1 is DFQATT, CDR2 SNEGSKA (reference sequence). V lost 5 bases and J 6 bases, leaving 4 bases between the germline ends. The CDR3 consists of 9 residues. The CDR3 sequence: CSAYDGYTF. The CDR3 region has the DNA TGCAGTGCTTACGATGGCTACACCTTC.

Only one count was recorded for this clone. CDR3: CASSWSGTTKNEQFF. CDR3 DNA sequence: TGTGCCAGCAGCTGGAGCGGGACTACGAAGAATGAGCAGTTCTTC. The chain carries TRBV7-2 and TRBJ2-1, with 7 bases matching TRBD2. Germline loops: CDR1 SGHTA, CDR2 FQGNSA. The CDR3 is 15 amino acids. Unmatched junction bases numbered 10, after V lost 4 bases and J lost 7 bases.

J is TRBJ2-2 and V is TRBV27; unclear D gene. CDR1 is MNHEY, CDR2 SMNVEV, per germline (reference sequence). The CDR3 is 12 residues long. Trimming took 1 base from V and 7 from J, leaving 4 bases between them. CDR3 in amino acids: CASSLWHGELFF. Written as DNA, the CDR3 is TGTGCCAGCAGTTTATGGCACGGGGAGCTGTTTTTT.

This sequence joins TRBV7-9 and TRBJ2-7; 9 bases are shared with TRBD2. With 5 bases clipped from V and 3 bases from J, the junction kept 5 bases outside the gene matches. The CDR3 is made up of 14 amino acids. In germline, CDR1 is SEHNR, CDR2 FQNEAQ (reference sequence). The DNA for the CDR3 is TGTGCCAGCAGCCCCGCGGGGGGGAACTACGAGCAGTACTTC. This sequence encodes CASSPAGGNYEQYF. Based on the CDR3 plus reference TRBV7-9 and TRBJ2-7, the full variable domain is DTGVSQNPRHKITKRGQNVTFRCDPISEHNRLYWYRQTLGQGPEFLTYFQNEAQLEKSRLLSDRFSAERPKGSFSTLEIQRTEQGDSAMYLCASSPAGGNYEQYFGPGTRLTVT.

This chain uses TRBV2 with TRBJ2-1, with a weak D call TRBD2 (5 bases). Trimming took 6 bases from V and 1 from J, leaving 13 bases between them. The germline CDR1 and CDR2 sequences are SNHLY and FYNNEI. The CDR3 length is 15 residues. CDR3 loop: CASRPSGKSYNEQFF. The CDR3 DNA follows: TGTGCCAGCAGACCCAGCGGCAAGTCCTACAATGAGCAGTTCTTC.

This clone was seen a few times. J is TRBJ2-3 and V is TRBV7-8, with TRBD2 matching 15 bases. The V and J ends lost 5 bases and 3 bases, in that order; junction bases with no gene match: 12. This CDR3 has 19 residues. Germline CDR1 is SGHVS and CDR2 is FQNEAQ. In nucleotides, the CDR3 is TGTGCCAGCAGCCCACACGGGACTAGCGGGAGGAGGAGGACAGATACGCAGTATTTT. It is translated as CASSPHGTSGRRRTDTQYF.

V gene TRBV6-2 or TRBV6-3 combines with J gene TRBJ1-1, with TRBD1 as a possible D gene (5 bases). Germline CDR1 is MNHEY and CDR2 is SVGEGT. With 6 bases removed from V and 5 bases from J, the gap between germline ends came to 19 bases. The CDR3 spans 15 residues. The DNA for the CDR3 is TGTGCCAGCAGCCACCGGGACCCCTTCGGGACTGAAGCTTTCTTT. Protein: CASSHRDPFGTEAFF.

The chain combines TRBV6-2 or TRBV6-3 with TRBJ2-3; unclear D gene. V shed 1 base and J shed 0 bases, with 5 bases lying between them. CDR1 is MNHEY and CDR2 is SVGEGT in the germline V gene. The length of the CDR3 is 14 residues. The CDR3 DNA sequence: TGTGCCAGCAGTTACTGGGTGAGCACAGATACGCAGTATTTT. Translating it yields CASSYWVSTDTQYF.

The V call is TRBV28, the J call TRBJ1-5; no definite D call. The ends were cut back, 6 bases at V and 4 bases at J, with 19 bases in the middle. The germline V gene has CDR1 MDHEN and CDR2 SYDVKM. The CDR3 is 16 residues long. DNA for the CDR3: TGTGCCAGCAGATCCCTGGCTTACAGCTTAAATCAGCCCCAGCATTTT. Translated: CASRSLAYSLNQPQHF.

The J gene is TRBJ1-2, the V gene TRBV5-1, with 7 bases that match TRBD1. V dropped 3 bases and J dropped 3; count of bases not matched to a gene: 5. This CDR3 has 14 amino acids. The germline gives CDR1 SGHRS, CDR2 YFSETQ. In DNA form, the CDR3 reads TGCGCCAGCAGCTCCCGGGACAGCTACTATGGCTACACCTTC. Translation: CASSSRDSYYGYTF.